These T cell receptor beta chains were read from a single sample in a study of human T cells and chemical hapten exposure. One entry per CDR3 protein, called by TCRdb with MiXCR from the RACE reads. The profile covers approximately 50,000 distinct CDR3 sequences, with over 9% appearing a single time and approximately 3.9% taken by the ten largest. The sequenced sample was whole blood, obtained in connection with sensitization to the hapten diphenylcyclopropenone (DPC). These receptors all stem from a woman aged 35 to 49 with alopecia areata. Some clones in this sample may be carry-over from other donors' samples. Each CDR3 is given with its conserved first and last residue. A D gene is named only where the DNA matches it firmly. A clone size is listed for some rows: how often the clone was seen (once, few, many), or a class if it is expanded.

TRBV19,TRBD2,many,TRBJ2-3,CASISPGTSGSGDTQYF,TGTGCCAGTATCAGCCCCGGGACTAGCGGGAGTGGAGATACGCAGTATTTT
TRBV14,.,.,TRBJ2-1,CASSQDLVQGEQFF,TGTGCCAGCAGCCAAGATTTGGTACAGGGCGAGCAGTTCTTC
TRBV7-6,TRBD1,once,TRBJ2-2,CASSWDRRNTGELFF,TGTGCCAGCAGTTGGGACAGGAGGAACACCGGGGAGCTGTTTTTT
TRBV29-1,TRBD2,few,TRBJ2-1,CSVVPSGRMYNEQFF,TGCAGCGTTGTACCTAGCGGGAGGATGTACAATGAGCAGTTCTTC
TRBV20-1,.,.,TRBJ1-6,CSGGSPLHF,TGCAGTGGGGGGTCACCCCTCCACTTT
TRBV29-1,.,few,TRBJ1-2,CSVDHNYGYTF,TGCAGCGTGGATCACAACTATGGCTACACCTTC
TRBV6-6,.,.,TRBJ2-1,CASTQTWNEQFF,TGTGCCAGCACTCAGACGTGGAATGAGCAGTTCTTC
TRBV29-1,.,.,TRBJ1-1,CSVEETGNTEAFF,TGCAGCGTCGAGGAGACGGGGAACACTGAAGCTTTCTTT
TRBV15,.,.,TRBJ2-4,CATSRPAGKDIQYF,TGTGCCACCAGCCGACCCGCGGGCAAAGACATTCAGTACTTC
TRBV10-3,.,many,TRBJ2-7,CAISDRARKYF,TGTGCCATCAGTGATCGGGCTAGGAAGTACTTC
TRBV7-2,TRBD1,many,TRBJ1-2,CASSPDRGMRGYTF,TGTGCCAGCAGCCCGGACAGGGGGATGAGGGGCTACACCTTC
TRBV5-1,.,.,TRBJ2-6,CASSRSGANVLTF,TGCGCCAGCAGTCGCTCCGGGGCCAACGTCCTGACTTTC
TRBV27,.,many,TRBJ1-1,CASSRPGRVEAFF,TGTGCCAGCAGTCGGCCAGGGAGGGTTGAAGCTTTCTTT
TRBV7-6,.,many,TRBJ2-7,CASSLEGMEQYF,TGTGCCAGCAGCTTAGAAGGGATGGAGCAGTACTTC
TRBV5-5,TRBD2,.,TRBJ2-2,CASSYSGPGTGELFF,TGTGCCAGCAGCTATAGCGGGCCGGGGACCGGGGAGCTGTTTTTT
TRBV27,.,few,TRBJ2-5,CASSLGSYQETQYF,TGTGCCAGCAGTTTGGGCAGTTACCAAGAGACCCAGTACTTC
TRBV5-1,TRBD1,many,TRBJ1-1,CASSLVTGESSEAFF,TGCGCCAGCAGCTTGGTGACAGGGGAATCCTCTGAAGCTTTCTTT
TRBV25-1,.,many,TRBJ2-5,CASSGLETQYF,TGTGCCAGCAGTGGTTTGGAGACCCAGTACTTC
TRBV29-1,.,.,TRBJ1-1,CSAAEEAFF,TGCAGCGCGGCCGAGGAAGCTTTCTTT
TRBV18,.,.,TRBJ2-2,CASSPDENTGELFF,TGTGCCAGCTCACCAGATGAGAACACCGGGGAGCTGTTTTTT
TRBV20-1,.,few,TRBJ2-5,CSAPLQHGIQETQYF,TGCAGTGCTCCCCTCCAGCACGGGATCCAAGAGACCCAGTACTTC
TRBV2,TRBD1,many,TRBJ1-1,CASSRGLAEAFF,TGTGCCAGCAGTAGGGGGCTAGCTGAAGCTTTCTTT
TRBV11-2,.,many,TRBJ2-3,CASSSGTMGVSRDTQYF,TGTGCCAGCAGCTCTGGAACGATGGGAGTCTCGAGAGATACGCAGTATTTT
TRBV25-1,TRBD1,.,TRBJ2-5,CASSETGGETQYF,TGTGCCAGCAGTGAAACAGGGGGAGAGACCCAGTACTTC
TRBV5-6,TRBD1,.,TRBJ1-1,CASSSGQGLTMNTEAFF,TGTGCCAGCAGCTCAGGACAGGGTCTTACCATGAACACTGAAGCTTTCTTT
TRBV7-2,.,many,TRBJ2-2,CASSLFGAGNTGELFF,TGTGCCAGCAGCTTATTTGGGGCAGGGAACACCGGGGAGCTGTTTTTT
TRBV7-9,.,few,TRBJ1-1,CASSQGQYTEAFF,TGTGCCAGCAGCCAAGGACAGTACACTGAAGCTTTCTTT
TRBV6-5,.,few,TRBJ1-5,CASRPAGSNQPQHF,TGTGCCAGCAGACCCGCGGGGAGCAATCAGCCCCAGCATTTT
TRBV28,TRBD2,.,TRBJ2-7,CASSYGRAFEQYF,TGTGCCAGCAGTTACGGGAGGGCCTTCGAGCAGTACTTC
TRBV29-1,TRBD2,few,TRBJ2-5,CSVVLGSGRLAQETQYF,TGCAGCGTTGTTTTGGGTAGCGGGAGGCTCGCCCAAGAGACCCAGTACTTC
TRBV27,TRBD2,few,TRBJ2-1,CASRLAGGPNEQFF,TGTGCCAGCAGACTAGCGGGAGGGCCGAATGAGCAGTTCTTC
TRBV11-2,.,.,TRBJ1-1,CASSAGPQGYRNTEAFF,TGTGCCAGCAGCGCGGGCCCGCAGGGATATAGGAACACTGAAGCTTTCTTT
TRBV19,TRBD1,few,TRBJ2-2,CASETGGGTGELFF,TGTGCCAGTGAGACAGGGGGCGGGACCGGGGAGCTGTTTTTT